The clone carrying this TCR beta chain has more than one count but fewer than ten. Its antigen remains unknown. These data originate in a study of identical twins. General study findings and limits: Researchers reported excess low generation probability among twin-shared out-of-frame alpha sequences.

The CDR3 length is 14 residues. Trimming removed 6 bases from V and 4 bases from J, with 12 bases in between. In TCRdb, the 5' RACE reads were re-called with MiXCR into one record per CDR3 protein. This table holds about 530,000 distinct CDR3 sequences, about 16% found once. These same records also appear under a second study, on yellow fever vaccine responses in identical twins.

The receptor comes from a young woman in good health. Sequencing used CD4+ T cells sorted from blood. This chain joins TRBV12-3 or TRBV12-4 and TRBJ2-2; weak D call: TRBD2 (7 bases). In DNA form, the CDR3 reads TGTGCCAGCAGAGGGGGGGTGGGCACCGGGGAGCTGTTTTTT. Translation: CASRGGVGTGELFF.